This T cell receptor beta chain was identified during a study of blood T cells in healthy people across ages. A J-beta primer mix and a sample-barcoded 5' primer were used in a second PCR of roughly 6 to 11 cycles. MiXCR was run by TCRdb on the 5' RACE reads, yielding one entry per CDR3 protein. The sample holds about 1,600,000 distinct CDR3 sequences, about 40% seen once. The clonotype originates from a woman under 30 in good health. The sample comprised blood.

Written as DNA, the CDR3 is TGTGCCAGCAGCAGCACCGGGACAGACTCTCCTGGGGCCAACGTCCTGACTTTC. Its protein is CASSSTGTDSPGANVLTF. The rearrangement joins TRBV7-9 to TRBJ2-6; 7 bases are shared with TRBD1. The length of the CDR3 is 18 residues. CDR1 and CDR2 (germline): SEHNR, FQNEAQ (reference sequence). V trimming: 5 bases; J trimming: 2 bases; junction bases outside the gene matches: 12.